The following is a TCR beta chain sequence with its context. The antigen is undetermined. The germline V gene encodes CDR1 MGHRA and CDR2 YSYEKL. This CDR3 comprises 15 residues. V dropped 0 bases and J dropped 5 bases, with 13 bases sitting between them. Using immunoSEQ multiplex PCR, the repertoire was profiled, and TCRdb retains in-frame clones only, with some absent. Counted here are over 200,000 clones, 80% to 95% occurring once; the ten biggest clones make up approximately 3%. This sample stems from a study of cytomegalovirus exposure and HLA in healthy donors. Study-wide points: There were 150 to 200 TCR beta chains listed as cytomegalovirus-associated.

The chain joins TRBV4-1 to TRBJ1-2, with D perhaps TRBD1 (5 bases). The TCR was taken from a woman aged 30 to 39 in good health and CMV-seronegative. Source material: PBMCs. DNA of the CDR3: TGCGCCAGCAGCCAAGATAAGGGGAGTGGATATGGCTACACCTTC. This sequence encodes CASSQDKGSGYGYTF.